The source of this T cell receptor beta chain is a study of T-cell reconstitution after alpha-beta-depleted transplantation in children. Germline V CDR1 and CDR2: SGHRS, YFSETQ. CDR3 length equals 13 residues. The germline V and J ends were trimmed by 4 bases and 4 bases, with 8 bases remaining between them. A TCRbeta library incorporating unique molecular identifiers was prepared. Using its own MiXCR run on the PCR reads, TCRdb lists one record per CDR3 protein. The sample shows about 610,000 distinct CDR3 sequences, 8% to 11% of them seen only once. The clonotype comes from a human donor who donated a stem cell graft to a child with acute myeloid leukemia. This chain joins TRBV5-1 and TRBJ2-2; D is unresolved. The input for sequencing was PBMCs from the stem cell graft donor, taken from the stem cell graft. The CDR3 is CASSTQSTGELFF. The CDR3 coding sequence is TGCGCCAGCAGCACGCAGAGCACCGGGGAGCTGTTTTTT.